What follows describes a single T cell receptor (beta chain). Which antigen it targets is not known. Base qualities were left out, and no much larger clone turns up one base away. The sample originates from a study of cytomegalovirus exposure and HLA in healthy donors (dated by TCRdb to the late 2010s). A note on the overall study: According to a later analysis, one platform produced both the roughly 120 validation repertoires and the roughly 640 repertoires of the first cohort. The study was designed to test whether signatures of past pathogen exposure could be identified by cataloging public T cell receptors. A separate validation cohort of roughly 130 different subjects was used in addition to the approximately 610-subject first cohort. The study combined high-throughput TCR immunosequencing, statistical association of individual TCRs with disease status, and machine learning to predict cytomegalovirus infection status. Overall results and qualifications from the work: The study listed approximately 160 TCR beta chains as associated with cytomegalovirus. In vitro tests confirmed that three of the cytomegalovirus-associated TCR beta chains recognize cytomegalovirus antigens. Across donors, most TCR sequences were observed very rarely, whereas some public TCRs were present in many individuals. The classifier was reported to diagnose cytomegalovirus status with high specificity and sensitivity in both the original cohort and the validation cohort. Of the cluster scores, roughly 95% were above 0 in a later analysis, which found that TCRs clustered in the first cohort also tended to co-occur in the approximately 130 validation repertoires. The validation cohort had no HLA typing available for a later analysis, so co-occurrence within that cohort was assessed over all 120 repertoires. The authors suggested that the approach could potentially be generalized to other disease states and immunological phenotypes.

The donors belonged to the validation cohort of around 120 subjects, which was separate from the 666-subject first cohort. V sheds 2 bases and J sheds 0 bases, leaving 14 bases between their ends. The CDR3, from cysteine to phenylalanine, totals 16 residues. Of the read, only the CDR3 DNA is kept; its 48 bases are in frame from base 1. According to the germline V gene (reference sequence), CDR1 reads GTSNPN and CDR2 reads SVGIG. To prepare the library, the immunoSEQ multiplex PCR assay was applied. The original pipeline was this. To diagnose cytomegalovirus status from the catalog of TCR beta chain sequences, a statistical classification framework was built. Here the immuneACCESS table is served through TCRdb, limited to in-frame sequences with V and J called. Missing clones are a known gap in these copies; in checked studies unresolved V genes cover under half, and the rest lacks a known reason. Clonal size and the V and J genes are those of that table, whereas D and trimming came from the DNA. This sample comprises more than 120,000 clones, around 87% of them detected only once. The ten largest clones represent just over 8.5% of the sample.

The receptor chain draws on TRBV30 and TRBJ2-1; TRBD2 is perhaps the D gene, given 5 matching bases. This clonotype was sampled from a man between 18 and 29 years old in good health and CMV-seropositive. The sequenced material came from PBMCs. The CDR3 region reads CAWSLRSGRSYNEQFF. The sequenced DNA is TGTGCCTGGAGTTTGAGAAGCGGACGCTCCTACAATGAGCAGTTCTTC.